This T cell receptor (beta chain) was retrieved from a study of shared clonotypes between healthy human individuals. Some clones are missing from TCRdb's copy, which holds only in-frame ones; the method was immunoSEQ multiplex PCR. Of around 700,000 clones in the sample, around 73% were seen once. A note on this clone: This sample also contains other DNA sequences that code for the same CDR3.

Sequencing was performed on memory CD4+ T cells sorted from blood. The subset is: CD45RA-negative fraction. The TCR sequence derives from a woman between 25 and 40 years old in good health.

The CDR3: CASRSSGANVLTF. The CDR3 DNA reads as TGTGCCAGCAGAAGCTCTGGGGCCAACGTCCTGACTTTC. The V call is TRBV28, the J call TRBJ2-6; no reliable D call. The CDR3 has 13 residues. V lost 6 bases, J lost 0 bases, and 3 bases lay in between. Germline CDR1 MDHEN, CDR2 SYDVKM.